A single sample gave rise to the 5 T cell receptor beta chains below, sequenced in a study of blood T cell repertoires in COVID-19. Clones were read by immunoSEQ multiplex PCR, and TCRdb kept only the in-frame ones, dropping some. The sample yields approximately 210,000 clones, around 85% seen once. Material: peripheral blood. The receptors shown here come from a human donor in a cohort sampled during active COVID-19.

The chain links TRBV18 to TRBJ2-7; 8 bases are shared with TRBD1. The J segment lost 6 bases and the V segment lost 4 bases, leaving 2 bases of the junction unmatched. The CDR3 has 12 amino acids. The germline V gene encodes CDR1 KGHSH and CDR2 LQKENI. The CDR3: CASSLQGGEQYF. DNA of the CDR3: TGTGCCAGCTCACTACAGGGGGGCGAGCAGTACTTC.

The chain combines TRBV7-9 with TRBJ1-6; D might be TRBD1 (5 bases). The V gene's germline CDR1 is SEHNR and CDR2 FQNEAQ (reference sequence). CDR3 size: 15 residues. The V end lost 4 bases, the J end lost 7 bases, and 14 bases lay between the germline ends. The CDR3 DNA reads TGTGCCAGCAGCTATATACAGGTCCCCAATTCACCCCTCCACTTT. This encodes CASSYIQVPNSPLHF.

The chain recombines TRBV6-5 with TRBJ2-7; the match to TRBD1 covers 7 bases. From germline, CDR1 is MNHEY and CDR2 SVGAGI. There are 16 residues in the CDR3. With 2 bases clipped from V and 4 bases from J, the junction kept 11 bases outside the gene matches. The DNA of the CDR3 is TGTGCCAGCAGTTACCGACGGACAGGCCAGAGGTACGAGCAGTACTTC. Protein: CASSYRRTGQRYEQYF.

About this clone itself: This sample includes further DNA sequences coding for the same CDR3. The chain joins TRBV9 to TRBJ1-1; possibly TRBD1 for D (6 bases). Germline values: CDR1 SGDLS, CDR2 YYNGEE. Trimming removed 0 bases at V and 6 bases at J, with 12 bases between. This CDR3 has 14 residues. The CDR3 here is CASSVVGDKPEAFF. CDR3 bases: TGTGCCAGCAGCGTAGTAGGGGACAAGCCTGAAGCTTTCTTT.

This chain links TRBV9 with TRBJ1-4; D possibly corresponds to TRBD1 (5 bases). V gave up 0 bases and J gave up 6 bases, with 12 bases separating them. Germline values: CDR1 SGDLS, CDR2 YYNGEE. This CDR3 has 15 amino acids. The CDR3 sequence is CASSVESGQDEKLFF. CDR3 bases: TGTGCCAGCAGCGTAGAGAGTGGACAAGATGAAAAACTGTTTTTT.